Each of the 16 T cell receptor beta chains below was sequenced from the same sample in a study of T cells in Graves' hyperthyroidism and ophthalmopathy. RNA transcripts yielded amplified TCR beta CDR3 regions. The primer set for the first-round RT-PCR of the TCR CDR3 was HTBI. TCRdb re-called the multiplex PCR reads through MiXCR, storing one row per CDR3 protein. The sample has 370,000 or so distinct CDR3 sequences, more than 20% seen once; the top ten hold less than 75%. Sequencing was performed on blood. The source of these receptors is a man aged 45-65 years with Graves' hyperthyroidism.

This clonotype appeared a few times. The J gene is TRBJ2-7, the V gene TRBV6-1, with 9 bases identical to TRBD1. CDR1 and CDR2 (germline): MNHNS, SASEGT. The J segment lost 5 bases and the V segment lost 3 bases, leaving 8 bases of the junction unmatched. The CDR3 has 15 amino acids. The CDR3 spells CASSDHGQGWHEQYF. The CDR3 DNA is TGTGCCAGCAGTGATCACGGACAGGGGTGGCACGAGCAGTACTTC.

This chain links TRBV12-3 or TRBV12-4 with TRBJ2-3, with 9 bases matching TRBD2. With 11 bases clipped from V and 5 bases from J, the junction kept 11 bases outside the gene matches. The CDR3 has 14 residues. The CDR3 region has the DNA TGTGCCCACGGGCGGGAGGGCCGGGAAGATACGCAGTATTTT. This codes for CAHGREGREDTQYF.

This clonotype was observed a few times. This sequence joins TRBV24-1 and TRBJ2-5; 9 bases align to TRBD1. V was pared by 0 bases and J by 4 bases, with 5 bases of the junction left unmatched. Germline V gene lookup returns CDR1 KGHDR and CDR2 SFDVKD. This CDR3 contains 16 residues. Written as DNA, the CDR3 is TGTGCCACCAGTGATTTGATGGACAGGGGAACAGAGACCCAGTACTTC. Encoded protein: CATSDLMDRGTETQYF.

This clonotype was counted at least ten times. The rearrangement uses TRBV28 and TRBJ2-1, with 7 bases identical to TRBD1. The germline CDR1 and CDR2 sequences are MDHEN and SYDVKM. V shed 6 bases and J 2 bases; nucleotides not matched to a gene: 10. This CDR3 is 16 amino acids long. This CDR3 is CASSPTTGAAYNEQFF. For the CDR3, the DNA is TGTGCCAGCAGCCCTACCACAGGGGCCGCCTACAATGAGCAGTTCTTC.

This clonotype was counted a few times. This could be a read error, since a much larger clone is one nucleotide away. V and J are TRBV27 and TRBJ2-7, with 11 bases matching TRBD1. Germline assignment: CDR1 MNHEY and CDR2 SMNVEV (reference sequence). The CDR3 has 14 residues. In DNA, the CDR3 is TGTGCCAACAGTGACGGGACAGGGGGGCACGAGCAGTACTTC. Its translation: CANSDGTGGHEQYF.

This sequence joins TRBV7-2 and TRBJ2-5; D is undetermined. CDR3 length: 14 residues. CDR1 is SGHTA and CDR2 is FQGNSA in the germline V gene. With 5 bases removed from V and 2 bases from J, the gap between germline ends came to 12 bases. The CDR3 coding sequence is TGTGCCAGCAGCCGTACGGGTTGGCAAGAGACCCAGTACTTC. Amino acid sequence: CASSRTGWQETQYF.

This chain uses TRBV6-1 with TRBJ2-1; D unclear. The V gene's germline CDR1 is MNHNS and CDR2 SASEGT. Trimming left V 5 bases short and J 6 bases short, with 11 bases between. This CDR3 spans 13 amino acids. In DNA, the CDR3 is TGTGCCAGCAGTTCCAAGGAACCCAATGAGCAGTTCTTC. Protein: CASSSKEPNEQFF.

The V call is TRBV5-1, the J call TRBJ1-1; no definite D call. Trimming shortened V by 4 bases and J by 5 bases, and 12 bases separated the two germline ends. The germline CDR1 and CDR2 sequences are SGHRS and YFSETQ. CDR3 length equals 13 residues. The CDR3 DNA is TGCGCCAGCAGCCCATTGGATGGGACTGAAGCTTTCTTT. This gives the protein CASSPLDGTEAFF.

This clonotype was picked up a small number of times. The rearrangement links TRBV27 to TRBJ1-5; D is uncertain. The germline V gene encodes CDR1 MNHEY and CDR2 SMNVEV (reference sequence). The CDR3 has 14 residues. V was shortened by 2 bases and J by 4 bases, with 9 bases between the two germline ends. The CDR3 DNA follows: TGTGCCAGCAGTTTAGCGGGGAAGAATCAGCCCCAGCATTTT. Residues: CASSLAGKNQPQHF.

The rearrangement uses TRBV28 and TRBJ1-1; 7 bases line up with TRBD1. Germline V gene lookup returns CDR1 MDHEN and CDR2 SYDVKM. V was pared by 8 bases and J by 1 base, with 13 bases of the junction left unmatched. The CDR3 has 16 residues. CDR3 DNA sequence: TGTGCCAGCTCGGAGGGACAGCCGAGCCAGAACACTGAAGCTTTCTTT. It is translated as CASSEGQPSQNTEAFF. The entire variable domain, with the rest obtained from reference TRBV28 and TRBJ1-1, is as follows: DVKVTQSSRYLVKRTGEKVFLECVQDMDHENMFWYRQDPGLGLRLIYFSYDVKMKEKGDIPEGYSVSREKKERFSLILESASTNQTSMYLCASSEGQPSQNTEAFFGQGTRLTVV.

The chain joins TRBV6-5 to TRBJ2-3; D ambiguous. With 0 bases removed from V and 5 bases from J, the gap between germline ends came to 6 bases. CDR3 size: 13 residues. Germline-derived CDR1 and CDR2 are MNHEY and SVGAGI. The CDR3 here is CASSYSRKDTQYF. The CDR3 coding sequence is TGTGCCAGCAGTTACTCGAGAAAAGATACGCAGTATTTT.

The chain carries TRBV6-1 and TRBJ1-5; D gene uncertain. The CDR3 contains 13 residues. CDR1 is MNHNS, CDR2 SASEGT, per germline. Trimming took off 8 bases at V and 4 bases at J, with 12 bases between the two ends. The CDR3 nucleotides are TGTGCCAGCTGTATACGGGAGAATCAGCCCCAGCATTTT. Its protein is CASCIRENQPQHF.

This clonotype was seen a few times. This sequence joins TRBV20-1 and TRBJ2-3; TRBD1 matches 9 bases. V trimming: 0 bases; J trimming: 0 bases; junction bases outside the gene matches: 4. Germline CDR1 is DFQATT and CDR2 is SNEGSKA (reference sequence). This CDR3 contains 16 residues. The CDR3 spells CSARDAGTGSTDTQYF. The CDR3 nucleotides read TGCAGTGCTAGAGATGCCGGGACAGGGAGCACAGATACGCAGTATTTT.

This clonotype was seen ten or more times. V and J are TRBV12-3 or TRBV12-4 and TRBJ1-1; 7 positions match TRBD1. With 5 bases clipped from V and 1 base from J, the junction kept 7 bases outside the gene matches. The length of the CDR3 is 15 residues. The CDR3 DNA reads TGTGCCAGCAGTCCCCGACAGGGAAAGAACACTGAAGCTTTCTTT. This encodes CASSPRQGKNTEAFF.

This rearrangement joins TRBV5-1 to TRBJ2-2; 8 nucleotides align to TRBD2. The J segment lost 7 bases and the V segment lost 0 bases, leaving 8 bases of the junction unmatched. The V gene's germline CDR1 is SGHRS and CDR2 YFSETQ. The CDR3 extends over 16 amino acids. DNA for the CDR3: TGCGCCAGCAGCTTGGTGGCGGGAGGCGTCCACGGGGAGCTGTTTTTT. Translating it yields CASSLVAGGVHGELFF.

This chain joins TRBV20-1 and TRBJ2-7; D is perhaps TRBD1 (6 bases). CDR1 DFQATT and CDR2 SNEGSKA come from the germline V gene (reference sequence). The CDR3 sequence is 13 residues long. The germline V and J ends were trimmed by 4 bases and 2 bases, with 12 bases remaining between them. The chain's CDR3 is CSANPGHTYEQYF. In DNA form, the CDR3 reads TGCAGTGCTAACCCGGGACACACCTACGAGCAGTACTTC.